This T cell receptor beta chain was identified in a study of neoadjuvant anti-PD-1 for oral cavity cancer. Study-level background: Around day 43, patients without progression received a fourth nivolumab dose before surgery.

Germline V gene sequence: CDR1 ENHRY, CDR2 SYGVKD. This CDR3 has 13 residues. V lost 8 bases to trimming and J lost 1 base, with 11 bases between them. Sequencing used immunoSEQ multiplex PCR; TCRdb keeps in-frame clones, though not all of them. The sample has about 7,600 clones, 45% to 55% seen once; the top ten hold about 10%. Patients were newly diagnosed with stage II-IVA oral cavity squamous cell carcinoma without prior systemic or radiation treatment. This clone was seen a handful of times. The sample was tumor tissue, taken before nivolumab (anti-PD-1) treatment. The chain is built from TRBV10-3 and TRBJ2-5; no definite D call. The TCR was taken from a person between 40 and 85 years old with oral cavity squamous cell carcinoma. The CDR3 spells CAILNDLQETQYF. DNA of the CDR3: TGTGCCATCCTAAACGACCTCCAAGAGACCCAGTACTTC.